This T cell receptor beta chain was found in a study of human T cells and chemical hapten exposure. Overall study findings and caveats: TCRs exceeding a frequency of 1 in 1000 stayed unchanged under DPC sensitization.

Losses at the gene ends were 2 bases for V and 4 bases for J; bases not matched to a gene: 3. There are 16 residues in the CDR3. Per the germline V gene, CDR1 is MNHEY and CDR2 is SMNVEV (reference sequence). TCRdb processed the RACE reads anew with MiXCR; each CDR3 protein has one entry. The top ten hold 3% to 4% of the sample, which has about 65,000 distinct CDR3 sequences, approximately 6.5% seen once. Points on this clonotype: Its antigen is unidentified.

Time point indicated: healthy volunteer bleed at 6 weeks. Sequencing started from total RNA isolated from unfractionated whole blood. The sequence derives from a female donor in good health. Some clones in this sample may be carry-over from other donors' samples. This rearrangement joins TRBV27 to TRBJ2-3; the match to TRBD2 covers 13 bases. Sequencing was performed on whole blood. The CDR3 region has the DNA TGTGCCAGCAGTTTAACTAGCGGGAGGGTGGCAGATACGCAGTATTTT. Translating gives CASSLTSGRVADTQYF.